The rows below give T cell receptor beta chains drawn from one sample of a study of CD8 T cells in ankylosing spondylitis. Each CDR3 protein is one row after TCRdb ran MiXCR on the 5' RACE reads. The sample contains about 360,000 distinct CDR3 sequences, roughly 20% of which appear only once. The sample consisted of blood, either unsorted or a sorted T cell fraction (not recorded which). These receptors originate from a male donor with ankylosing spondylitis or in good health (not recorded which). Both conserved end residues are part of each CDR3. Each record gives: V gene, CDR3 length, J gene, CDR3 protein.

>TRBV3-1|15|TRBJ2-7
CASSQGPRGTYEQYF
>TRBV25-1|14|TRBJ2-2
CASSGTENTGELFF
>TRBV12-3/TRBV12-4|13|TRBJ2-7
CASTRGPPYEQYF
>TRBV3-1|16|TRBJ2-3
CASSQDLGRGGDTQYF
>TRBV21-1|17|TRBJ2-5
CASSDTTSGGTQETQYF
>TRBV3-1|14|TRBJ2-3
CASSQEEAGDTQYF
>TRBV28|14|TRBJ1-1
CASSPLGANTEAFF
>TRBV28|15|TRBJ2-7
CASSPQTGGPHEQYF
>TRBV12-3/TRBV12-4|11|TRBJ1-2
CASSLLSFGTF
>TRBV2|11|TRBJ2-1
CAMGRADEQFF
>TRBV12-3/TRBV12-4|16|TRBJ2-5
CASSPGQTTPQETQYF
>TRBV12-3/TRBV12-4|15|TRBJ2-7
CASTHRTGSPYEQYF
>TRBV27|16|TRBJ1-2
CASSLYARDNNYGYTF
>TRBV7-2|17|TRBJ2-1
CASSLAFGDTAYNEQFF
>TRBV10-2|11|TRBJ2-7
CASSVDYEQYF
>TRBV30|14|TRBJ2-1
CAWSRLAMGNEQFF
>TRBV12-3/TRBV12-4|11|TRBJ1-1
CASRSGTEAFF
>TRBV20-1|15|TRBJ1-2
CSARTREKGDYGYTF
>TRBV4-1|14|TRBJ2-7
CASSQGDAGYEQYF
>TRBV29-1|14|TRBJ2-7
CSVEDRDSTYEQYF
>TRBV4-1|15|TRBJ2-2
CASSHFREGTGELFF
>TRBV29-1|15|TRBJ2-2
CSVDPGQGGTGELFF